The source of this T cell receptor beta chain is a study of blood T cells in healthy people across ages. This clonotype was found a few times. What it binds is unknown. Study observations and caveats: Greater diversity and more naive CD4+ cells were seen in long-lived donors than in aged donors.

V gave up 8 bases and J gave up 0 bases, with 20 bases separating them. The CDR3 is made up of 16 amino acids. The V gene's germline CDR1 is ENHRY and CDR2 SYGVKD. Alongside a J-beta primer mix, a sample-barcoded 5' primer served in a second PCR lasting about 7 to 12 cycles. TCRdb redid the calling of the 5' RACE reads with MiXCR, one entry per CDR3 protein. There are about 1.4 million distinct CDR3 sequences in the sample; roughly 64% occur only once, and 6.5% to 8.5% lies in the top ten. The chain recombines TRBV10-3 with TRBJ2-7, with a weak D call TRBD1 (6 bases). This clonotype originated in a man between 18 and 35 years old in good health. Sample: blood. DNA of the CDR3: TGTGCCATCGCTTCGGTTCGGCGAGGGGGCTCCTACGAGCAGTACTTC. Translating gives CAIASVRRGGSYEQYF.